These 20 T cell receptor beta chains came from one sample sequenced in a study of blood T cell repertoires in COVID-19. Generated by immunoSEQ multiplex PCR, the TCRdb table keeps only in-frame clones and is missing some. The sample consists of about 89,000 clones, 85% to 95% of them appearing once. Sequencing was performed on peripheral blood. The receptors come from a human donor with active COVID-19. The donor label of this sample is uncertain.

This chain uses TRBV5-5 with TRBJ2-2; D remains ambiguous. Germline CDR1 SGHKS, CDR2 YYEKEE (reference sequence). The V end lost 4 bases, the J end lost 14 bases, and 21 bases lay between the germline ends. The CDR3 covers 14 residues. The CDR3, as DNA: TGTGCCAGCAGCCCCAACTGGGTCCCGACACGACTGTTTTTT. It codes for CASSPNWVPTRLFF. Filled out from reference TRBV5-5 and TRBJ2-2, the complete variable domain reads DAGVTQSPTHLIKTRGQQVTLRCSPISGHKSVSWYQQVLGQGPQFIFQYYEKEERGRGNFPDRFSARQFPNYSSELNVNALLLGDSALYLCASSPNWVPTRLFFGEGSRLTVL.

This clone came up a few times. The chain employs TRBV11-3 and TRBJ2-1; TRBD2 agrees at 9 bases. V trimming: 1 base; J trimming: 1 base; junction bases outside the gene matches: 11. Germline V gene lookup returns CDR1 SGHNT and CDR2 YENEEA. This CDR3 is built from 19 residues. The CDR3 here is CASSLATGLAYGSYNEQFF. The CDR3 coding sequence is TGTGCCAGCAGCTTAGCAACGGGACTAGCTTATGGGTCCTACAATGAGCAGTTCTTC.

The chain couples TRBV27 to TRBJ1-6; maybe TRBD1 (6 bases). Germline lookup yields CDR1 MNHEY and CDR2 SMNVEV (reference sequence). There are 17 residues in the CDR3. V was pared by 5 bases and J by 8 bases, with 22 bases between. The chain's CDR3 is CASSPPGGGVHYSPLHF. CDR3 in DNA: TGTGCCAGCAGTCCCCCCGGAGGGGGGGTTCATTATTCACCCCTCCACTTT.

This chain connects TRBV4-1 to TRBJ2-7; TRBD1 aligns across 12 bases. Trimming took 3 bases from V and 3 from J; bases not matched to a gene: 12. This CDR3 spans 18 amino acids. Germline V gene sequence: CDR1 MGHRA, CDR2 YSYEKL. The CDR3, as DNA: TGCGCCAGCAGCCACAAAAAAGGGGGGACAGGGGGCAACTACGAGCAGTACTTC. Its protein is CASSHKKGGTGGNYEQYF.

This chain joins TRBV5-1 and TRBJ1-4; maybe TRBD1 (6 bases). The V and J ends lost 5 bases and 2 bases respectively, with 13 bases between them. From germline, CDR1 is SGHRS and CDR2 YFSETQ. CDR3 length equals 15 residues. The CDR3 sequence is CASSPGAPTNEKLFF. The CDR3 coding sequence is TGCGCCAGCAGTCCAGGGGCGCCCACTAATGAAAAACTGTTTTTT. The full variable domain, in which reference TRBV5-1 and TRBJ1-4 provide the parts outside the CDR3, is KAGVTQTPRYLIKTRGQQVTLSCSPISGHRSVSWYQQTPGQGLQFLFEYFSETQRNKGNFPGRFSGRQFSNSRSEMNVSTLELGDSALYLCASSPGAPTNEKLFFGSGTQLSVL.

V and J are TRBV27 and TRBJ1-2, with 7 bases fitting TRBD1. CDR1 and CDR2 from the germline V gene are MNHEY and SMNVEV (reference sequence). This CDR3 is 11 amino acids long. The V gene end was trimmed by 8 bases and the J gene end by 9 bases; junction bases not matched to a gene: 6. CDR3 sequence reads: CASSTGYSYTF. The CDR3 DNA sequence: TGTGCCAGCTCGACAGGGTATAGCTACACCTTC.

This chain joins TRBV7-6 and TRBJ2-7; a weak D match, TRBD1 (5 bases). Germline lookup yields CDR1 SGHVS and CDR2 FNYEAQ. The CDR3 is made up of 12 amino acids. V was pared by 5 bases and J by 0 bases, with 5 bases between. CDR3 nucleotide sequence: TGTGCCAGCAGCGACAGCTCCTACGAGCAGTACTTC. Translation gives CASSDSSYEQYF.

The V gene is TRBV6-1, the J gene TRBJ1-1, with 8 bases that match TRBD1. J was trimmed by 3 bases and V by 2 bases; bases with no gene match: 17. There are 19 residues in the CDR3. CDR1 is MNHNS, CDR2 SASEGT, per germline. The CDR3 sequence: CASSEMGLVGQGKDTEAFF. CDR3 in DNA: TGTGCCAGCAGTGAAATGGGACTGGTCGGACAGGGCAAGGACACTGAAGCTTTCTTT.

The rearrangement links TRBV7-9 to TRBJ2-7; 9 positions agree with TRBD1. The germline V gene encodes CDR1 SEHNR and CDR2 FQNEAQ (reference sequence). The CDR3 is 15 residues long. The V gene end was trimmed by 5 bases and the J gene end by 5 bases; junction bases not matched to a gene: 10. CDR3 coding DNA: TGTGCCAGCAGCCTTTTAGAGGGGGACAGGGACGAGCAGTACTTC. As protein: CASSLLEGDRDEQYF. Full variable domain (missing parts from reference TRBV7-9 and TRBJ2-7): DTGVSQNPRHKITKRGQNVTFRCDPISEHNRLYWYRQTLGQGPEFLTYFQNEAQLEKSRLLSDRFSAERPKGSFSTLEIQRTEQGDSAMYLCASSLLEGDRDEQYFGPGTRLTVT.

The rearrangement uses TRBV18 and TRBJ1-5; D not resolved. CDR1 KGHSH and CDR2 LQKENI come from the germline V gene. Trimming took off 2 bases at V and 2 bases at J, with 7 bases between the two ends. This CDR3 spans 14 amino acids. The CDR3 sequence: CASSPESRNQPQHF. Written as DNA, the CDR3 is TGTGCCAGCTCACCAGAGAGTCGCAATCAGCCCCAGCATTTT. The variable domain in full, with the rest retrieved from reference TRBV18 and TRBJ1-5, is NAGVMQNPRHLVRRRGQEARLRCSPMKGHSHVYWYRQLPEEGLKFMVYLQKENIIDESGMPKERFSAEFPKEGPSILRIQQVVRGDSAAYFCASSPESRNQPQHFGDGTRLSIL.

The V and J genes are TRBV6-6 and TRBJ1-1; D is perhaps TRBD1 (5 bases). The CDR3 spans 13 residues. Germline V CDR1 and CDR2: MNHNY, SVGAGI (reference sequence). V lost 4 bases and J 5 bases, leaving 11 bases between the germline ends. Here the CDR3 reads CASSLGRATEAFF. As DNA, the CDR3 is TGTGCCAGCAGTTTAGGCAGGGCTACTGAAGCTTTCTTT.

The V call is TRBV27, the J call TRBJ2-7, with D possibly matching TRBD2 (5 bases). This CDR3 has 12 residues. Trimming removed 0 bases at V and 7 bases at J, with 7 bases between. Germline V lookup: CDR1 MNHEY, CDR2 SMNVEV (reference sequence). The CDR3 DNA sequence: TGTGCCAGCAGTTTATCGGGAGATGAGCAGTACTTC. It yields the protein CASSLSGDEQYF.

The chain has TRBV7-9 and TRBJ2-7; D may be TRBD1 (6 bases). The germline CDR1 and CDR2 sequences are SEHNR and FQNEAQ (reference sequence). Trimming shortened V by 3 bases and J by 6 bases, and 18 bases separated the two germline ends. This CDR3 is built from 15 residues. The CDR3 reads CASSLSRQDDFEQYF. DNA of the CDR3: TGTGCCAGCAGCTTGAGTCGACAGGATGATTTCGAGCAGTACTTC.

CDR3 in amino acids: CASSETGTGGRDTQYF. DNA of the CDR3: TGTGCCAGCAGCGAGACCGGGACAGGGGGAAGAGATACGCAGTATTTT. This chain uses TRBV9 with TRBJ2-3, with TRBD1 matching 11 bases. The CDR3 length is 16 residues. Germline V gene data show CDR1 as SGDLS and CDR2 as YYNGEE. The junction had 8 bases not matched to a gene; V was cut back by 3 bases and J by 5 bases.

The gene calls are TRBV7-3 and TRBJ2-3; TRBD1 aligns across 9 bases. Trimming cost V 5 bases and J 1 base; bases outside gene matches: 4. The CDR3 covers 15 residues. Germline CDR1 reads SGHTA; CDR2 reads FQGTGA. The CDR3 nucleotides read TGTGCCAGCAGCGCCTGGGACAGGGGCACAGATACGCAGTATTTT. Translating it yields CASSAWDRGTDTQYF.

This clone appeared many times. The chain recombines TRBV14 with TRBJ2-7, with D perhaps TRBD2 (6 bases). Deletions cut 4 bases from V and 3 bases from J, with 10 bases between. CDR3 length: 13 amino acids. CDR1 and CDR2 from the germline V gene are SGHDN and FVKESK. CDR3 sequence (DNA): TGTGCCAGCAGCCCGGGGACTCTCTACGAGCAGTACTTC. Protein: CASSPGTLYEQYF.

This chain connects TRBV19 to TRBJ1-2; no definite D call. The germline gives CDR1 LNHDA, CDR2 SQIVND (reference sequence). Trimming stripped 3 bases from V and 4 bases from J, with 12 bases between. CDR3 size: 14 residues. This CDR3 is CASSMRGLTYGYTF. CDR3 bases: TGTGCCAGTAGTATGAGAGGCCTGACCTATGGCTACACCTTC.

The CDR3 nucleotides read TGTGCCAGCAGCCAACCCGGGGGGGCCGGGTCCTACAATGAGCAGTTCTTC. Translation gives CASSQPGGAGSYNEQFF. The gene calls are TRBV7-2 and TRBJ2-1; 8 nucleotides match TRBD2. The J segment lost 1 base and the V segment lost 5 bases, leaving 10 bases of the junction unmatched. The CDR3 has 17 residues. CDR1 SGHTA and CDR2 FQGNSA come from the germline V gene.

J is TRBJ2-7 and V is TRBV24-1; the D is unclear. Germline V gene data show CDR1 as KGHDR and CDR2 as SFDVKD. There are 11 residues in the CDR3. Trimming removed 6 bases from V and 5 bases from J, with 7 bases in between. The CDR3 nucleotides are TGTGCCACCAGTCGGGTCGACGAGCAGTACTTC. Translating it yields CATSRVDEQYF.

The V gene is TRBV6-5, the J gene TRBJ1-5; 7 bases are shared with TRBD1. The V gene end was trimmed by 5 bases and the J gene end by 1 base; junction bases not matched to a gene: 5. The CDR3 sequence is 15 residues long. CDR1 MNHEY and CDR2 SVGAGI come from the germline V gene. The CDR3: CASSPGQASNQPQHF. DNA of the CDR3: TGTGCCAGCAGTCCAGGACAGGCAAGCAATCAGCCCCAGCATTTT.